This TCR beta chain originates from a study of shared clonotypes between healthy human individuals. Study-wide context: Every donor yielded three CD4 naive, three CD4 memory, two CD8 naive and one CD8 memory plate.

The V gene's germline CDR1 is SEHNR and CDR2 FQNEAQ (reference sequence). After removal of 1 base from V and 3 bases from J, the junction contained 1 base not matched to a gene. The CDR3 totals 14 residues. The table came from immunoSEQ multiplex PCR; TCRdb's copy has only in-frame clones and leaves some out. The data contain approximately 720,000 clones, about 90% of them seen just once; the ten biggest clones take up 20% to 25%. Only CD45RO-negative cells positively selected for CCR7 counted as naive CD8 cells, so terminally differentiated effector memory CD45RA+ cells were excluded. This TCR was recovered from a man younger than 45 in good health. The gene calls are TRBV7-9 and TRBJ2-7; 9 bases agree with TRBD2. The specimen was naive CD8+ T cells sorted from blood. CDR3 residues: CASSLGTSDYEQYF. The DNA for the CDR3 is TGTGCCAGCAGCTTAGGGACTAGCGACTACGAGCAGTACTTC.